These T cell receptor beta chains were read from a single sample in a study of shared clonotypes between healthy human individuals. The protocol was immunoSEQ multiplex PCR, while the TCRdb copy is restricted to in-frame clones and leaves out a portion. The sample has about 2 million clones; roughly 94% are singletons. Sequencing was carried out using naive CD8+ T cells sorted from blood. The receptors originated from a man between 18 and 35 years old in good health. Each CDR3 is given with its conserved first and last residue. The D gene is left open where the match is weak. Not every row has a clone size; where given, it reads once, few, many or a size class.

D: NA; J: TRBJ2-7; size: NA; V: TRBV7-3; DNA: TGTGCCAGCAGCAAGAGGGACAAGGGCTTCACCTACGAGCAGTACTTC; CDR3: CASSKRDKGFTYEQYF
D: NA; J: TRBJ1-3; size: once; V: TRBV5-1; DNA: TGCGCCAGCAGCTTGGTCGGGGGGAGCTCTGGAAACACCATATATTTT; CDR3: CASSLVGGSSGNTIYF
D: TRBD1; J: TRBJ2-7; size: NA; V: TRBV19; DNA: TGTGCCAGTAGGGACAGGGGTGAGCAGTACTTC; CDR3: CASRDRGEQYF
D: NA; J: TRBJ1-5; size: NA; V: TRBV5-6; DNA: TGTGCCAGCAGCAACAACAGGGTCGGTCAGCCCCAGCATTTT; CDR3: CASSNNRVGQPQHF
D: NA; J: TRBJ1-5; size: NA; V: TRBV5-8; DNA: TGTGCCAGCAGCTCGGACGGAAGTTATAGCAATCAGCCCCAGCATTTT; CDR3: CASSSDGSYSNQPQHF
D: NA; J: TRBJ2-3; size: NA; V: TRBV7-9; DNA: TGTGCCAGCAGCTACGGACCGAGTTCGTATTTT; CDR3: CASSYGPSSYF
D: NA; J: TRBJ1-2; size: NA; V: TRBV6-1; DNA: TGTGCCAGCAGTGACAGTAGGGTTAACTATGGCTACACCTTC; CDR3: CASSDSRVNYGYTF
D: NA; J: TRBJ1-4; size: NA; V: TRBV9; DNA: TGTGCCAGCAGCGTAGGGCAGGCAACTAATGAAAAACTGTTTTTT; CDR3: CASSVGQATNEKLFF
D: TRBD2; J: TRBJ2-5; size: NA; V: TRBV13; DNA: TGTGCCAGCAGCCGTGCTGAAAGCGGGGGGGCAGGGGAGACCCAGTACTTC; CDR3: CASSRAESGGAGETQYF
D: NA; J: TRBJ1-6; size: NA; V: TRBV27; DNA: TGTGCCAGCAGTTTACGGACAGAGCATAATTCACCCCTCCACTTT; CDR3: CASSLRTEHNSPLHF
D: NA; J: TRBJ2-7; size: NA; V: TRBV7-9; DNA: TGTGCCAGCAGCTTAGATAACTACGAGCAGTACTTC; CDR3: CASSLDNYEQYF
D: NA; J: TRBJ1-2; size: NA; V: TRBV5-1; DNA: TGCGCCAGCAGCCCCCGGGGCCCTCGAGATGGCTACACCTTC; CDR3: CASSPRGPRDGYTF
D: NA; J: TRBJ2-5; size: NA; V: TRBV27; DNA: TGTGCCAGCAGTTTATCGCCTTCCGGGAGTTTGGAGACCCAGTACTTC; CDR3: CASSLSPSGSLETQYF
D: TRBD1; J: TRBJ1-4; size: NA; V: TRBV30; DNA: TGTGCCTGGAGCCTGGGACAGGCAGGGGGTGAAAAACTGTTTTTT; CDR3: CAWSLGQAGGEKLFF
D: TRBD1; J: TRBJ2-7; size: once; V: TRBV7-9; DNA: TGTGCCAGCAGCTTAACCTGGGGACAGGGGGCCTACGAGCAGTACTTC; CDR3: CASSLTWGQGAYEQYF
D: NA; J: TRBJ2-7; size: NA; V: TRBV6-5; DNA: TGTGCCAGCAGTTATCAAGGCGAGCAGTACTTC; CDR3: CASSYQGEQYF
D: NA; J: TRBJ2-1; size: NA; V: TRBV27; DNA: TGTGCCAGCAGTTCGTTGGGGCCGGTCCCCTACAATGAGCAGTTCTTC; CDR3: CASSSLGPVPYNEQFF
D: NA; J: TRBJ2-1; size: NA; V: TRBV13; DNA: TGTGCCAGCAGCGCAACCCGCGAGGGGAATGAGCAGTTCTTC; CDR3: CASSATREGNEQFF
D: NA; J: TRBJ2-2; size: NA; V: TRBV13; DNA: TGTGCCAGCAGCTCGGCAATGAACACCGGGGAGCTGTTTTTT; CDR3: CASSSAMNTGELFF
D: TRBD2; J: TRBJ2-7; size: NA; V: TRBV29-1; DNA: TGCAGCGTTCTCTTTGGACTAGCGGAGCCGAACGAGCAGTACTTC; CDR3: CSVLFGLAEPNEQYF
D: TRBD1; J: TRBJ2-1; size: NA; V: TRBV11-2; DNA: TGTGCCTCTACTAGTAGGGACAGGGCTAATGAGCAGTTCTTC; CDR3: CASTSRDRANEQFF
D: TRBD2; J: TRBJ2-1; size: NA; V: TRBV7-8; DNA: TGTGCCAGCAGCTTTCTTCTAGCGGGTCCTGGGGATGAGCAGTTCTTC; CDR3: CASSFLLAGPGDEQFF
D: NA; J: TRBJ1-2; size: NA; V: TRBV18; DNA: TGTGCCAGCTCACCCCGGACAACGGTGGAGGTCTATGGCTACACCTTC; CDR3: CASSPRTTVEVYGYTF
D: NA; J: TRBJ2-7; size: NA; V: TRBV10-1; DNA: TGCGCCAGCAGCCACGGTTCCGACGAGCAGTACTTC; CDR3: CASSHGSDEQYF
D: NA; J: TRBJ2-7; size: NA; V: TRBV4-1; DNA: TGCGCCAGCAGCCAAGCCAGCTCCTACGAGCAGTACTTC; CDR3: CASSQASSYEQYF
D: NA; J: TRBJ1-5; size: NA; V: TRBV6-5; DNA: TGTGCCAGCAGTAAGGACAGTTTCAATCAGCCCCAGCATTTT; CDR3: CASSKDSFNQPQHF
D: NA; J: TRBJ2-7; size: NA; V: TRBV10-3; DNA: TGTGCCATCAGAGGGGGAGGGGCACCCGAGCAGTACTTC; CDR3: CAIRGGGAPEQYF
D: NA; J: TRBJ1-2; size: NA; V: TRBV14; DNA: TGTGCCAGCAGCCAAGTGGGCCCGGCGGGGAACTATGGCTACACCTTC; CDR3: CASSQVGPAGNYGYTF
D: NA; J: TRBJ1-3; size: NA; V: TRBV7-2; DNA: TGTGCCAGCAGCTTAGACGGCTATGGAAACACCATATATTTT; CDR3: CASSLDGYGNTIYF
D: NA; J: TRBJ2-1; size: NA; V: TRBV27; DNA: TGTGCCAGCAGTCCCGAGGGGGCCTACAATGAGCAGTTCTTC; CDR3: CASSPEGAYNEQFF
D: NA; J: TRBJ1-1; size: NA; V: TRBV4-1; DNA: TGCGCCAGCAGCCAAGGCACCACGGGGTCGGCTGAGGCTTTCTTT; CDR3: CASSQGTTGSAEAFF
D: TRBD1; J: TRBJ2-7; size: NA; V: TRBV5-4; DNA: TGTGCCAGCAGCTTCGACAGGGGTTACGAGCAGTACTTC; CDR3: CASSFDRGYEQYF
D: NA; J: TRBJ1-2; size: NA; V: TRBV4-3; DNA: TGCGCCAGCAGCTCTTGGGGCGGCTATGGCTACACCTTC; CDR3: CASSSWGGYGYTF
D: NA; J: TRBJ2-3; size: NA; V: TRBV2; DNA: TGTGCCAGCAGTCCCCGGCGTGGCCGCCAAACAGATACGCAGTATTTT; CDR3: CASSPRRGRQTDTQYF
D: TRBD1; J: TRBJ2-2; size: NA; V: TRBV28; DNA: TGTGCCAGCAGTTCCCTGGGGACAGGCTACACCGGGGAGCTGTTTTTT; CDR3: CASSSLGTGYTGELFF
D: NA; J: TRBJ2-1; size: NA; V: TRBV4-1; DNA: TGCGCCAGCAGCCAGTTCGTAGGTAGCTCCTACAATGAGCAGTTCTTC; CDR3: CASSQFVGSSYNEQFF
D: NA; J: TRBJ2-7; size: NA; V: TRBV30; DNA: TGTGCCTGGAGTGTAGCGGGTGGCTACGAGCAGTACTTC; CDR3: CAWSVAGGYEQYF
D: NA; J: TRBJ2-1; size: NA; V: TRBV7-2; DNA: TGTGCCAGCAGCGGAGGGTCCTACAATGAGCAGTTCTTC; CDR3: CASSGGSYNEQFF
D: NA; J: TRBJ2-1; size: NA; V: TRBV10-3; DNA: TGTGCCATCAGACCACAGGGCATGGGTGAGCAGTTCTTC; CDR3: CAIRPQGMGEQFF
D: TRBD1; J: TRBJ2-5; size: once; V: TRBV30; DNA: TGTGCCTGGAGTGTACTGGGACAGGGGGAGACCCAGTACTTC; CDR3: CAWSVLGQGETQYF
D: NA; J: TRBJ2-3; size: NA; V: TRBV7-6; DNA: TGTGCCAGCAGCTTACAGGGCGGCACAGATACGCAGTATTTT; CDR3: CASSLQGGTDTQYF
D: NA; J: TRBJ1-2; size: NA; V: TRBV5-1; DNA: TGCGCCAGCAGCCCCGAGGGGGGTTTAAGTGGCTACACCTTC; CDR3: CASSPEGGLSGYTF
D: NA; J: TRBJ2-7; size: NA; V: TRBV30; DNA: TGTGCCTGGAGTGTACAGGTTGACCGCCGTTACGAGCAGTACTTC; CDR3: CAWSVQVDRRYEQYF
D: TRBD1; J: TRBJ2-7; size: NA; V: TRBV6-1; DNA: TGTGCCAGTGGACAGGGGGGCGAGCAGTACTTC; CDR3: CASGQGGEQYF
D: TRBD1; J: TRBJ2-7; size: NA; V: TRBV30; DNA: TGTGCCTGGAGGGTAACAGGGGACTACGAGCAGTACTTC; CDR3: CAWRVTGDYEQYF
D: TRBD2; J: TRBJ2-1; size: once; V: TRBV7-9; DNA: TGTGCCAGCAGCACCCGACTAGCGGTCTACAATGAGCAGTTCTTC; CDR3: CASSTRLAVYNEQFF
D: TRBD2; J: TRBJ2-5; size: NA; V: TRBV11-1; DNA: TGTGCCAGCAGCCTAGGACTAGCGGGGGCCATACCCCAAGAGACCCAGTACTTC; CDR3: CASSLGLAGAIPQETQYF
D: TRBD1; J: TRBJ2-7; size: once; V: TRBV11-2; DNA: TGTGCCAGCAGCGCCAGGGACAGGCCCTACGAGCAGTACTTC; CDR3: CASSARDRPYEQYF
D: TRBD1; J: TRBJ2-5; size: NA; V: TRBV27; DNA: TGTGCCAGCAGTGCCATATGGGACAGGGATAGTGAGACCCAGTACTTC; CDR3: CASSAIWDRDSETQYF
D: NA; J: TRBJ1-1; size: NA; V: TRBV6-5; DNA: TGTGCCAGCAGTTACTTCGGCAGCACTGAAGCTTTCTTT; CDR3: CASSYFGSTEAFF